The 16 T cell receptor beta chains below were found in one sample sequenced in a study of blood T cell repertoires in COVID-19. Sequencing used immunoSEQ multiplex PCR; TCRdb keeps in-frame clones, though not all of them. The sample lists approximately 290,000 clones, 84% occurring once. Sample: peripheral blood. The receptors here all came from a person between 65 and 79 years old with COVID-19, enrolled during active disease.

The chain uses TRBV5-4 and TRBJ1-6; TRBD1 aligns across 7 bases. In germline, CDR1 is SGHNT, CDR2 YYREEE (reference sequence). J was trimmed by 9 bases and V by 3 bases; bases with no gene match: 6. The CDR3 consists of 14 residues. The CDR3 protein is CASSSGQVSSPLHF. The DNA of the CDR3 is TGTGCCAGCAGCTCTGGACAGGTGTCTTCACCCCTCCACTTT.

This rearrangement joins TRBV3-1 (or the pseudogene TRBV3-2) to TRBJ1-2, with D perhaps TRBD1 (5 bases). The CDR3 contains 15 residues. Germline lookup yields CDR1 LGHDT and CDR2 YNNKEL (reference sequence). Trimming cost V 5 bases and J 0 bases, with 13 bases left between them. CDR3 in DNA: TGTGCCAGCAGCGAAGGGGTGGGCGCTAACTATGGCTACACCTTC. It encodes CASSEGVGANYGYTF.

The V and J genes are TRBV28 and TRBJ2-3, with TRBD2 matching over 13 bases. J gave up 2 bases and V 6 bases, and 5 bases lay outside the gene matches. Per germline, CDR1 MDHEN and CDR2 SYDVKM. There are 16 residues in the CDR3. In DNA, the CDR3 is TGTGCCAGCAGCCGGGGACTAGCGGGGTACACAGATACGCAGTATTTT. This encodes CASSRGLAGYTDTQYF.

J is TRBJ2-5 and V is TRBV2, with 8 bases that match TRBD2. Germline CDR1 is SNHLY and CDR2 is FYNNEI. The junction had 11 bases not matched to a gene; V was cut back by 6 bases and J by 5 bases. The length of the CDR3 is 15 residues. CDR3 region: CASRASGGARETQYF. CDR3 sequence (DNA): TGTGCCAGCAGAGCAAGCGGGGGTGCTCGTGAGACCCAGTACTTC.

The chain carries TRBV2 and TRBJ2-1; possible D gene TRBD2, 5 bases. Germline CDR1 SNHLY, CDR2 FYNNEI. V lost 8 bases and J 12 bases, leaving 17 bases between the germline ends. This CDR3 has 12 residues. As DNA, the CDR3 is TGTGCCAGCGGCCAGGATGAGGGCGGGCAGTTCTTC. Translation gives CASGQDEGGQFF.

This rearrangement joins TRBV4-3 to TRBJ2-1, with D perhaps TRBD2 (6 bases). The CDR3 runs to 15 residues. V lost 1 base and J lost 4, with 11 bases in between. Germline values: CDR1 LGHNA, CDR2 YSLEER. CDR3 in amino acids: CASSQGGGGYNEQFF. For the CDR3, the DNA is TGCGCCAGCAGCCAAGGGGGAGGAGGGTACAATGAGCAGTTCTTC.

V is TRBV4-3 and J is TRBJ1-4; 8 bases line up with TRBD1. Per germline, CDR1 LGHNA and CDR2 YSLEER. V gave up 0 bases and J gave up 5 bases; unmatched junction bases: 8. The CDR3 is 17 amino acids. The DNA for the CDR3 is TGCGCCAGCAGCCAAGAAGGGACAGGCCGCTTAAATGAAAAACTGTTTTTT. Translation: CASSQEGTGRLNEKLFF.

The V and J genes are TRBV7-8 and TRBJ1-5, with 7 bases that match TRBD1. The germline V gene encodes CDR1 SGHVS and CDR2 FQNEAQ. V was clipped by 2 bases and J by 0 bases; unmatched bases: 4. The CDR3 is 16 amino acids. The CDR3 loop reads CASSLRDRNSNQPQHF. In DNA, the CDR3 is TGTGCCAGCAGCTTAAGGGACAGAAATAGCAATCAGCCCCAGCATTTT.

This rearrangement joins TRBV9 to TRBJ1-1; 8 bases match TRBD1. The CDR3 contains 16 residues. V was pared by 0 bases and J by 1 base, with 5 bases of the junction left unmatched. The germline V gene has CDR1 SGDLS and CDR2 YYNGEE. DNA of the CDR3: TGTGCCAGCAGCGTAGTATCTGGGACAGGGAACACTGAAGCTTTCTTT. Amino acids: CASSVVSGTGNTEAFF.

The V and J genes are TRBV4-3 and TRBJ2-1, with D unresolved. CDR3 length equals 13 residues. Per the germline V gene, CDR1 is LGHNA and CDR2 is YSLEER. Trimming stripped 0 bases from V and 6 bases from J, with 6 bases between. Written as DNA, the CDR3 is TGCGCCAGCAGCCAAGATTTCGGCAATGAGCAGTTCTTC. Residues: CASSQDFGNEQFF.

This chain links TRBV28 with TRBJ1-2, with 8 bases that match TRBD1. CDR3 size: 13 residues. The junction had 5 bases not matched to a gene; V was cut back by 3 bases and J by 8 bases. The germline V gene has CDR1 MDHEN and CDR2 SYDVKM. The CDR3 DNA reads TGTGCCAGCAGTTTTCAGGACAGGGACGGCTACACCTTC. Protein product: CASSFQDRDGYTF.

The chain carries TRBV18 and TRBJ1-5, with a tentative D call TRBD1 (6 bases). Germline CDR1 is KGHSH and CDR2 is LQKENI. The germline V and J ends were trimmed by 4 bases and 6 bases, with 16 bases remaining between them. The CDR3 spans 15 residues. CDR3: CASSLTGSFRQPQHF. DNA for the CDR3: TGTGCCAGCTCACTAACAGGGTCATTTCGTCAGCCCCAGCATTTT.

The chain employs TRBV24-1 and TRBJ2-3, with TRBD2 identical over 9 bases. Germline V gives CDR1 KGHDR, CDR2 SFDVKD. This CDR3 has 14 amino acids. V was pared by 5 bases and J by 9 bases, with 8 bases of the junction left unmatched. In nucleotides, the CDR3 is TGTGCCACCAGTGCGGGGGGGACTAGCAGAACGCAGTATTTT. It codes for CATSAGGTSRTQYF.

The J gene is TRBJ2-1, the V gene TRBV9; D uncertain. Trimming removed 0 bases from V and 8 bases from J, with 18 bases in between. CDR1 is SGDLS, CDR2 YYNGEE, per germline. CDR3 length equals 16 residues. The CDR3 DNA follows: TGTGCCAGCAGCGTAGCTCCTGACCCTTACCAGGATGAGCAGTTCTTC. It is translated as CASSVAPDPYQDEQFF.

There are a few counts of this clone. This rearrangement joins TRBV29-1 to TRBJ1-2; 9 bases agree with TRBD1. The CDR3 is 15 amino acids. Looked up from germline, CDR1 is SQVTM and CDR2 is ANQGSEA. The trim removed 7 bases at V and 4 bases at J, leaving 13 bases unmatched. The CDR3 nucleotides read TGCAGCGCTACCGGGACAGGGATACTAGGCTATGGCTACACCTTC. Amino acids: CSATGTGILGYGYTF.

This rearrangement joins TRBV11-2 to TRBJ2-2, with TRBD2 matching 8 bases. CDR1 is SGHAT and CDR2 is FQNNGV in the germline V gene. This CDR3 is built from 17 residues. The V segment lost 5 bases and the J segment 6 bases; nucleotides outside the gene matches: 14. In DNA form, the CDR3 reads TGTGCCAGCAGCCCGCGATTAGCGGGACTCTTTTCCGGGGAGCTGTTTTTT. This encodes CASSPRLAGLFSGELFF. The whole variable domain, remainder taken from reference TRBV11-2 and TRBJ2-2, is EAGVAQSPRYKIIEKRQSVAFWCNPISGHATLYWYQQILGQGPKLLIQFQNNGVVDDSQLPKDRFSAERLKGVDSTLKIQPAKLEDSAVYLCASSPRLAGLFSGELFFGEGSRLTVL.